The clone carrying this TCR beta chain came up once. Trimming took off 0 bases at V and 10 bases at J, with 8 bases between the two ends. Germline-derived CDR1 and CDR2 are SGDLS and YYNGEE. The length of the CDR3 is 13 residues. Original data processing: Amplified reference gene primers provided the basis for estimating nucleated cell counts. Measured with immunoSEQ multiplex PCR; TCRdb has only the in-frame clones, and not every one. That table is the source of V, J and clone size, and D and trimming were worked out from the DNA. The sample consists of approximately 72,000 clones, around nine tenths of them appearing once. The data originate from a study of blood T cell repertoires in COVID-19. Study overall: The United States, Italy and Spain supplied acute and convalescent COVID-19 samples. From T cells, B-cell-depleted T cells, or PBMCs came the material, which was cDNA or gDNA.

The rearrangement uses TRBV9 and TRBJ1-6; D perhaps matches TRBD1 (5 bases). Input material: peripheral blood. This clonotype was obtained from a woman in her sixties or seventies with acute or convalescent COVID-19. The CDR3 protein is CASSVARGSPLHF. In nucleotides, the CDR3 is TGTGCCAGCAGCGTAGCTAGGGGATCACCCCTCCACTTT.